This T cell receptor beta chain was retrieved from a study of T cell clonality in common variable immunodeficiency. General observations from the study: Reportedly, TCR beta sequences from common variable immunodeficiency showed fewer deletions and N-nucleotide insertions.

Sequenced by immunoSEQ multiplex PCR; TCRdb stores in-frame clones only, minus some. This sample carries 30,000 to 40,000 clones and no singletons, and under 8.5% goes to the top ten. By its share, this clone is medium-sized. Its antigen is currently unknown. This sequence was found in a human donor with common variable immunodeficiency. Sequencing was carried out using peripheral blood mononuclear cells.

The CDR3 protein is CSADSGANEKLFF. The sequenced part of the CDR3 DNA is TGCAGTGCTGACTCAGGGGCTAATGAAAAA. The chain combines TRBV20-1 with TRBJ1-4; D is perhaps TRBD1 (6 bases). Read coverage stops 3 residues before the CDR3 terminus; the germline J gene supplies the remainder. Between the trimmed V and J ends, which lost 5 bases and 3 bases, there was a span of 10 bases. Germline loops: CDR1 DFQATT, CDR2 SNEGSKA (reference sequence). This CDR3 has 13 residues.